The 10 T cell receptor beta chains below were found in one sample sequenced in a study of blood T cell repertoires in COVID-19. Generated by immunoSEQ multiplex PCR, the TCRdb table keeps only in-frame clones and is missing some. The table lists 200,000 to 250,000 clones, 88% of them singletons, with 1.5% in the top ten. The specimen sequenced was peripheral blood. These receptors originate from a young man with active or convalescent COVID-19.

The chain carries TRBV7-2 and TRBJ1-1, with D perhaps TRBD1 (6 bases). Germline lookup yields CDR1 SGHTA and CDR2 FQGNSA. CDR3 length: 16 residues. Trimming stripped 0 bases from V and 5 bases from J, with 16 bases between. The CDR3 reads CASSLATTGTATEAFF. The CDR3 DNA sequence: TGTGCCAGCAGCTTAGCGACGACAGGAACGGCGACTGAAGCTTTCTTT.

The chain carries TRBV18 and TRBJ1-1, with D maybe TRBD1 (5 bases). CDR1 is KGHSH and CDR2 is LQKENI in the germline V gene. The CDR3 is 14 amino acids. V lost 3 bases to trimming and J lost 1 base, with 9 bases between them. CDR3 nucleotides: TGTGCCAGCTCACCCCAGGGATCGAACACTGAAGCTTTCTTT. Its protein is CASSPQGSNTEAFF.

The CDR3, as DNA: TGTGCCAGTAGTATAGACTACAGGGGTTTCGAGGAGACCCAGTACTTC. This sequence encodes CASSIDYRGFEETQYF. The chain carries TRBV19 and TRBJ2-5, with 7 bases lining up with TRBD1. The V and J ends lost 0 bases and 5 bases, in that order; junction bases with no gene match: 9. The CDR3 consists of 16 residues. CDR1 and CDR2 from the germline V gene are LNHDA and SQIVND (reference sequence).

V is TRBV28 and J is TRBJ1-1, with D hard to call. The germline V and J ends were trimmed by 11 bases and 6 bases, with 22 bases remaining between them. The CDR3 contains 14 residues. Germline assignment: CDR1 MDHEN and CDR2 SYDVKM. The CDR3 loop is CAGSPRLDTPEAFF. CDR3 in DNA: TGTGCCGGTTCCCCGCGCCTTGATACTCCTGAAGCTTTCTTT.

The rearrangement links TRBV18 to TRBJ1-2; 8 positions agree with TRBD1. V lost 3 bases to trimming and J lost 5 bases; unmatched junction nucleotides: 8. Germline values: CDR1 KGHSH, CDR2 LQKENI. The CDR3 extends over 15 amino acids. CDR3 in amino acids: CASSPMTGVGYGYTF. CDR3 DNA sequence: TGTGCCAGCTCACCCATGACAGGGGTTGGGTATGGCTACACCTTC.

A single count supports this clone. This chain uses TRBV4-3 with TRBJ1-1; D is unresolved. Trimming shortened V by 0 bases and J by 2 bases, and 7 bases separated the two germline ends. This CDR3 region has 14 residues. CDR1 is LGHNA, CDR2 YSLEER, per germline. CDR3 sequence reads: CASSQEPVNTEAFF. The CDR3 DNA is TGCGCCAGCAGCCAAGAACCAGTTAACACTGAAGCTTTCTTT.

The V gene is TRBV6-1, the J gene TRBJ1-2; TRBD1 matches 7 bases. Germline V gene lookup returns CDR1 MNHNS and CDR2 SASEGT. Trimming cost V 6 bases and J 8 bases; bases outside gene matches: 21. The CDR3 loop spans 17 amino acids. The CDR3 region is CASSERGSVGGESGYTF. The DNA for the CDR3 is TGTGCCAGCAGCGAAAGGGGCAGCGTAGGGGGCGAGTCGGGCTACACCTTC.

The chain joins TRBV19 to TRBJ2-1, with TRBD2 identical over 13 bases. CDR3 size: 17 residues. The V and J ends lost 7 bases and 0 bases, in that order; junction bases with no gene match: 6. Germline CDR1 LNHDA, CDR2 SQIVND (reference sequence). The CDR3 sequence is CASIGLAGASSYNEQFF. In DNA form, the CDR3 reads TGTGCCAGTATCGGACTAGCGGGAGCGAGCTCCTACAATGAGCAGTTCTTC.

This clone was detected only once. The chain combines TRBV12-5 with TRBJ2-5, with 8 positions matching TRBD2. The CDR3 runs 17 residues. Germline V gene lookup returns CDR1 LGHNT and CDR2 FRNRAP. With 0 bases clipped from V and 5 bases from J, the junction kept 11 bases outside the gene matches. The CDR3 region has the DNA TGTGCTAGTGGTTTGGTACAGAAAACTAGCGGAATGGAGACCCAGTACTTC. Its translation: CASGLVQKTSGMETQYF.

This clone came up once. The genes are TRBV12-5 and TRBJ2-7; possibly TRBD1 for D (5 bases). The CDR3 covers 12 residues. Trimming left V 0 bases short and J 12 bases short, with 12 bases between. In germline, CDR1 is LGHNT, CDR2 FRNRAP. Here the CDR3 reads CASGLVQGPRYF. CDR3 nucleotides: TGTGCTAGTGGTTTGGTTCAGGGCCCGCGGTACTTC. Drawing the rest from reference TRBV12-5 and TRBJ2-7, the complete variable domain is DARVTQTPRHKVTEMGQEVTMRCQPILGHNTVFWYRQTMMQGLELLAYFRNRAPLDDSGMPKDRFSAEMPDATLATLKIQPSEPRDSAVYFCASGLVQGPRYFGPGTRLTVT.